This TCR beta chain emerged from a study of cytomegalovirus exposure and HLA in healthy donors (dated by TCRdb to between 2016 and 2019). In the study overall: In an earlier analysis of fewer than 750 of the donors, 250 to 300 Gb of sequence data and 117 million unique TCR beta sequences from some 170 million T cells were reported. Around 320 gigabases of sequencing data and tens of millions of unique TCR sequences were included in an early release covering about 600 HLA-typed donors. Among the roughly 400 genotyped donors, around 81% belonged to the genetic ancestry cluster associated with self-reported Caucasian donors. The study was designed to test whether signatures of past pathogen exposure could be identified by cataloging public T cell receptors. The study used immunosequencing to profile the T cell repertoires of several hundred subjects and linked those repertoires to cytomegalovirus serostatus. In addition to the first cohort of several hundred subjects, a separate validation cohort of 120 different subjects was used. To predict cytomegalovirus infection status, the study brought together high-throughput TCR immunosequencing, statistical association of individual TCRs with disease status, and machine learning. A later analysis re-examined previously published TCR beta repertoires from several hundred donors and added high-resolution HLA genotyping to investigate patterns of TCR occurrence. Rather than drawing on any new phenotypic data, the later analysis identified candidate immune exposures from TCR beta sequences and the way those sequences occurred across donors. To decide whether each TCR beta V gene segment behaved as functional or pseudogenic, an earlier analysis of approximately 590 of the donors relied on high-throughput TCR beta sequencing. Donor age, sex, ethnicity and CMV serostatus were compiled alongside the repertoire data. Genome-wide SNP genotypes for about 65% of the roughly 670 donors were used in a later genetic analysis, which treated that subset as a discovery cohort. Every discovery cohort repertoire had been produced on one sequencing platform. HLA typing included class I and class II loci at four-digit resolution. The number of donors typed differed by locus, with about 620-630 for A, B, C, DRB1 and DQB1, about 500 for DQA1, about 610 for DPA1, and approximately 470 for DPB1. Several DR-DQ haplotypes were handled as single units for association and clustering, since linkage in the cohort was strong. Among around 400 genotyped donors of the cohort, an average of around 250,000 unique TCR beta nucleotide sequences was sequenced per donor, of which about 18% were non-productive. Overall study outcomes, separate from this receptor: A later analysis found that most CMV-associated TCR beta chains appeared HLA-restricted, with HLA associations seemingly driven largely by CMV exposure. A later analysis reported that several top co-occurrence clusters appeared linked to parvovirus B19, influenza, CMV and Epstein-Barr virus. CMV serostatus was the only immune exposure information available for the cohort. According to the authors, the approach could potentially be generalized to other disease states and immunological phenotypes. A later analysis associated some 17,000 TCR beta sequences with specific HLA alleles at a false discovery rate of 0.05. The classifier was reported to diagnose cytomegalovirus status with high specificity and sensitivity in both the original and validation cohorts. Because counts were too low, around 18 rarely observed V segments, including chromosome 9 orphons, were left out of the earlier analysis of 500 to 650 of the donors. According to a later analysis, TCR association rates differed among HLA loci, with DRB1 alleles showing the most associated TCRs and HLA-C alleles showing the fewest. In a later analysis, HLA-associated TCR beta chains were found to be more clonally expanded and to have lower generation probabilities than equally common non-associated chains. A cluster of highly shared sequence variants was judged likely to represent a technical artifact of the sequencing pipeline. A further reported finding was that TCR beta sequences accurately predicted the HLA-A and HLA-B alleles for most subjects in the first cohort. The presence/absence analyses assumed that sequencing depth was roughly uniform across donors, and that assumption may not be true. In an earlier analysis of approximately 590 of the donors, most TCR beta V segments appeared in productive rearrangements about 87% or about 30% of the time, broadly matching IMGT annotations. A later genetic analysis reported fewer N-insertions in productive TCRs among donors in an Asian-associated ancestry cluster than the 666-donor mean. An association between a missense DCLRE1C variant and V-gene and J-gene trimming of TCR beta chains was found in a later genetic analysis and replicated in an independent cohort. When HLA alleles, especially DR and DQ, strongly co-occurred, attributing TCR associations to individual alleles was difficult. In vitro tests confirmed that a few of the cytomegalovirus-associated TCR beta chains recognize cytomegalovirus antigens. In the study, approximately 160 TCR beta chains were listed as associated with cytomegalovirus. Because HLA typing was missing for some donors at each locus, association tests included only the typed subset. Most TCR sequences were seen in very few donors, while some public TCRs were found in many individuals. Correlated functional status among segregating V segments might reflect linkage disequilibrium, but an unknown experimental factor could not be ruled out. Because the 87-base-pair reads could not distinguish some IMGT-functional V segments, including TRBV6-2 and TRBV6-3, those segments were excluded. Only TCR beta chains were sequenced in this cohort, and the absence of alpha or paired-chain data limited detectable features.

Libraries were built with the immunoSEQ multiplex PCR assay. For the multiplex PCR, a mixture combining 60 forward primers for TCR Vbeta segments and 13 reverse primers for TCR Jbeta segments was used. The CDR3 region of rearranged TCR beta genes was amplified from genomic DNA by a multiplex PCR assay. Amplified TCR beta libraries were sequenced as 87-base-pair reads on the Illumina HiSeq System. The authors' analysis ran thus. A later analysis counted tens of millions of unique TCR beta chains across the 700 or so repertoires, and some 11 million of these chains were shared by at least two donors. To remove PCR and sequencing errors, raw reads were error-corrected and collapsed into unique sequences using a nearest-neighbor algorithm that merged closely related sequences. Alignment of CDR3 sequences to IMGT reference sequences was used to assign V, D and J gene segments. For a sequence to be retained, a match of at least six nucleotides to both a V gene segment and a J gene segment was required. A rearrangement was called productive if the CDR3 had no stop codons and remained in frame with V and J, and every other rearrangement was called non-productive. Following IMGT convention, CDR3 was defined as the stretch from the second conserved V-encoded cysteine to the conserved J-encoded phenylalanine. The earlier analysis of roughly 590 of the donors excluded any sequence lacking an unambiguous match to a single V gene segment. An earlier analysis of around 600 of the donors classified V segments as functional when productive rearrangements were above 56.7% and as segregating when the standard deviation between donors was above 5%. To diagnose cytomegalovirus status from the catalog of TCR beta chain sequences, a statistical classification framework was built. A later analysis assigned V and J genes by comparing TCR nucleotide sequences with IMGT/GENE-DB human TR gene sequences. The TCRdist pipeline was used in a later analysis to assign CDR3 sequences and most-parsimonious VDJ recombination scenarios. In a later analysis, every TCR beta chain was defined by the combination of its CDR3 amino acid sequence and its V-gene family, and reads without a unique V-gene family were dropped. To address suspected cross-contamination and a sequencing artifact, a later analysis removed a few hundred highly shared, low-generation-probability nucleotide sequences. In a later analysis, a clonal expansion index for each public chain was calculated from normalized within-repertoire ranks of inferred template counts. A later analysis computed generation probabilities with a VDJ recombination model fitted to out-of-frame rearrangements, and checked the results against IGoR. In a later analysis, hypergeometric tests were used to score TCR-TCR, TCR-HLA and TCR-CMV co-occurrence, with a repertoire-size bias correction applied to TCR pairs. To estimate false discovery rates, a later analysis permuted the HLA or CMV assignments 20 times. In a later analysis, co-occurring TCRs were grouped using DBSCAN, and TCRdist sequence similarity was added for clustering within HLA-allele-positive subsets. For co-occurrence clustering, repertoires with fewer than 30,000 or more than 120,000 public chains were excluded, along with roughly 5 repertoires with anomalous nucleotide sharing. As stored in TCRdb, this immuneACCESS dataset retains in-frame rearrangements with V and J assigned. A fraction of the clones does not appear; measured against another copy, unresolved V genes explain less than half of the discrepancy, and the remainder lacks a known reason. The DNA was the basis for D and trimming; V, J and clone size are from that table. This sample gives about 100,000 clones in total; over 60% of them show up just once. More than 4% of the sample lies in the top ten.

From the germline V gene, CDR1 is SGHVS and CDR2 is FQNEAQ. The CDR3 has 17 amino acids, counting the end cysteine and phenylalanine. Only the CDR3 DNA is retained, 51 bases long and in frame from the first base. V is clipped by 1 base and J by 4 bases, and the sequence between their germline boundaries is 16 bases long. Comment on this clone: Its antigen remains undetermined. No quality values exist for individual bases; no much larger clone is one base distant.

The cohort comprised 666 healthy bone marrow donors. Cohort members were all nominally healthy when sampled, although unrecorded immune exposures were likely present. The donor tested CMV seronegative, placing the donor among the 350 to 400 seronegative members of the cohort. A peripheral blood sample was collected from each donor, and TCR beta sequencing was performed on peripheral blood mononuclear cells. The Qiagen DNeasy Blood Extraction Kit was used to extract genomic DNA from the blood cell samples. This receptor chain uses TRBV7-8 and TRBJ2-2; TRBD2 is a possible D gene, resting on 6 matching bases. The clonotype comes from a male donor in good health and CMV-seronegative. Source material: PBMCs. CDR3 protein: CASSLGRRELTTGELFF. The DNA sequence follows: TGTGCCAGCAGCTTAGGAAGACGGGAGCTGACCACCGGGGAGCTGTTTTTT.